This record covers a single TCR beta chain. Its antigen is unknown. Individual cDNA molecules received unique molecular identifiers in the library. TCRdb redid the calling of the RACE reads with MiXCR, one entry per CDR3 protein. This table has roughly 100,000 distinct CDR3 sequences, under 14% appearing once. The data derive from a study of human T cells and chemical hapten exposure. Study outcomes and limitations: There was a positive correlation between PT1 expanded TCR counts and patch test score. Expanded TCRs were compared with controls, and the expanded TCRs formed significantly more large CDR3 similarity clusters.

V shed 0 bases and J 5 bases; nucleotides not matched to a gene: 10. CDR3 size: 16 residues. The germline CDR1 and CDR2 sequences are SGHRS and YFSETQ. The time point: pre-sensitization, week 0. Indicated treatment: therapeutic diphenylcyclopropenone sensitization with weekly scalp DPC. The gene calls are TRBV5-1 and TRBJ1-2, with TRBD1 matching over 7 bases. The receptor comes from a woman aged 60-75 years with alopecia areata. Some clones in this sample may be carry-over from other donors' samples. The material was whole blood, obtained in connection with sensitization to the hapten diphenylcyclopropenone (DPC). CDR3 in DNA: TGCGCCAGCAGCTTGGACTCTGGACAGGCCCTTTATGGCTACACCTTC. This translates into CASSLDSGQALYGYTF.